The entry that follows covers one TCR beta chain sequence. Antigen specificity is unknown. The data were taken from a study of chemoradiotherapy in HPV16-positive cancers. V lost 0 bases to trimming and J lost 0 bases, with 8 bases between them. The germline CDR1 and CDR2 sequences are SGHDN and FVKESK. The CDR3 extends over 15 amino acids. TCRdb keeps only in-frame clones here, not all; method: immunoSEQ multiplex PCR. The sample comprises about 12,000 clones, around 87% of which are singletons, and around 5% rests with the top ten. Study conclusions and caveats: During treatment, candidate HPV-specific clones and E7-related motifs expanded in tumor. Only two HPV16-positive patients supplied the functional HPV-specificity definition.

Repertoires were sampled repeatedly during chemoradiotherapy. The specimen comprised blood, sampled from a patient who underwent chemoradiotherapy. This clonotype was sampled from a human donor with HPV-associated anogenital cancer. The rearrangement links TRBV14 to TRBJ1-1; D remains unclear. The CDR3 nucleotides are TGTGCCAGCAGCCAAGATTGGGCAGTGAACACTGAAGCTTTCTTT. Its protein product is CASSQDWAVNTEAFF.